A selection of T cell receptor beta chains follows, all from one sample in a study of blood T cell repertoires in COVID-19. Profiled with immunoSEQ multiplex PCR; TCRdb holds only in-frame clones, not every one. This table holds tens of thousands of clones, about 90% found once. The sample taken for sequencing was peripheral blood. Receptors were obtained from a human donor in a cohort sampled during active COVID-19. CDR3s include the opening cysteine and the closing phenylalanine or tryptophan. D genes are given only for firm matches. The size of a clone is reported for some rows only, either as once, few or many, or as a class for expanded clones.

cdr3_aa: CASRAPLAAQPQHF
cdr3_nt: TGTGCCAGCAGGGCCCCTTTGGCTGCTCAGCCCCAGCATTTT
v_call: TRBV28
d_call: NA
j_call: TRBJ1-5
clone_size: NA

cdr3_aa: CSASPSGITEAFF
cdr3_nt: TGCAGTGCTAGTCCGTCGGGGATCACTGAAGCTTTCTTT
v_call: TRBV20-1
d_call: NA
j_call: TRBJ1-1
clone_size: once

cdr3_aa: CASSETGGYNEQFF
cdr3_nt: TGTGCCAGCAGCGAGACAGGGGGCTACAATGAGCAGTTCTTC
v_call: TRBV6-4
d_call: TRBD1
j_call: TRBJ2-1
clone_size: NA

cdr3_aa: CAWTGGTAYGYTF
cdr3_nt: TGTGCCTGGACAGGGGGGACAGCCTATGGCTACACCTTC
v_call: TRBV30
d_call: TRBD1
j_call: TRBJ1-2
clone_size: NA

cdr3_aa: CASSLAVRGAYNEQFF
cdr3_nt: TGTGCCAGCAGCTTGGCGGTGCGGGGGGCCTACAATGAGCAGTTCTTC
v_call: TRBV5-8
d_call: TRBD2
j_call: TRBJ2-1
clone_size: NA

cdr3_aa: CASRLGGENTEAFF
cdr3_nt: TGTGCCAGCAGATTGGGAGGGGAGAACACTGAAGCTTTCTTT
v_call: TRBV6-5
d_call: NA
j_call: TRBJ1-1
clone_size: NA

cdr3_aa: CASTRRTSGGVDTQYF
cdr3_nt: TGTGCCAGCACGCGCCGGACTAGCGGGGGTGTAGATACGCAGTATTTT
v_call: TRBV7-2
d_call: TRBD2
j_call: TRBJ2-3
clone_size: once

cdr3_aa: CASSQQDLFSSYEQYF
cdr3_nt: TGCGCCAGCAGCCAACAAGACTTATTTTCCTCCTACGAGCAGTACTTC
v_call: TRBV4-1
d_call: NA
j_call: TRBJ2-7
clone_size: NA

cdr3_aa: CASSLAPAVGVNEQFF
cdr3_nt: TGCGCCAGCAGCTTGGCCCCCGCTGTAGGGGTCAATGAGCAGTTCTTC
v_call: TRBV5-1
d_call: NA
j_call: TRBJ2-1
clone_size: NA

cdr3_aa: CASSVALLGLAGDEQYF
cdr3_nt: TGTGCCAGCAGCGTTGCGCTCCTCGGACTAGCGGGGGACGAGCAGTACTTC
v_call: TRBV5-6
d_call: TRBD2
j_call: TRBJ2-7
clone_size: NA

cdr3_aa: CASSSGGRGTGELFF
cdr3_nt: TGCGCCAGCAGTAGCGGGGGCCGGGGCACCGGGGAGCTGTTTTTT
v_call: TRBV5-1
d_call: TRBD2
j_call: TRBJ2-2
clone_size: NA

cdr3_aa: CASSRPRVQGNQPQHF
cdr3_nt: TGTGCCAGCAGCCGACCGAGGGTCCAGGGCAATCAGCCCCAGCATTTT
v_call: TRBV6-2/TRBV6-3
d_call: NA
j_call: TRBJ1-5
clone_size: NA

cdr3_aa: CASSLTGLYEQYF
cdr3_nt: TGTGCCAGCAGCTTGACGGGACTTTACGAGCAGTACTTC
v_call: TRBV11-2
d_call: NA
j_call: TRBJ2-7
clone_size: NA

cdr3_aa: CSVGPLPGRQGQPQHF
cdr3_nt: TGCAGCGTGGGACCCCTCCCAGGGAGACAGGGGCAGCCCCAGCATTTT
v_call: TRBV29-1
d_call: TRBD1
j_call: TRBJ1-5
clone_size: NA

cdr3_aa: CASSLDFLNSPLHF
cdr3_nt: TGTGCCAGCAGCTTAGATTTTCTCAATTCACCCCTCCACTTT
v_call: TRBV7-2
d_call: NA
j_call: TRBJ1-6
clone_size: few

cdr3_aa: CASSRDPRTSGGRTDTQYF
cdr3_nt: TGTGCCAGCAGCCGAGACCCCCGGACTAGCGGGGGACGCACAGATACGCAGTATTTT
v_call: TRBV27
d_call: TRBD2
j_call: TRBJ2-3
clone_size: NA

cdr3_aa: CASSLGTGGHNNSPLHF
cdr3_nt: TGTGCCAGCAGCTTGGGTACAGGGGGTCACAATAATTCACCCCTCCACTTT
v_call: TRBV5-4
d_call: TRBD1
j_call: TRBJ1-6
clone_size: NA

cdr3_aa: CASSLAGGSGDTQYF
cdr3_nt: TGTGCCAGCAGTTTAGCAGGGGGCTCTGGAGATACGCAGTATTTT
v_call: TRBV28
d_call: TRBD1
j_call: TRBJ2-3
clone_size: few

cdr3_aa: CASSAPGTILIF
cdr3_nt: TGTGCCAGCAGCGCCCCCGGGACTATTCTAATCTTC
v_call: TRBV3-1/TRBV3-2
d_call: TRBD2
j_call: TRBJ2-1
clone_size: NA

cdr3_aa: CASRSLSGSSIEQYF
cdr3_nt: TGTGCCAGCAGATCTCTAAGCGGGAGTAGCATCGAGCAGTACTTC
v_call: TRBV11-2
d_call: TRBD2
j_call: TRBJ2-7
clone_size: NA

cdr3_aa: CSVVGTGLKYF
cdr3_nt: TGCAGCGTTGTCGGCACAGGTCTAAAGTATTTT
v_call: TRBV29-1
d_call: NA
j_call: TRBJ2-3
clone_size: NA

cdr3_aa: CASSATAQETQYF
cdr3_nt: TGCGCCAGCAGCGCTACTGCCCAAGAGACCCAGTACTTC
v_call: TRBV10-2
d_call: NA
j_call: TRBJ2-5
clone_size: NA

cdr3_aa: CSAGTLAGEVEQYF
cdr3_nt: TGCAGCGCTGGGACTCTGGCGGGAGAAGTCGAGCAGTACTTC
v_call: TRBV29-1
d_call: TRBD2
j_call: TRBJ2-7
clone_size: NA

cdr3_aa: CASRTTRPTQYF
cdr3_nt: TGTGCCAGCAGGACGACTCGTCCCACGCAGTATTTT
v_call: TRBV12-3/TRBV12-4
d_call: NA
j_call: TRBJ2-3
clone_size: NA

cdr3_aa: CSVVGLAGVGETQYF
cdr3_nt: TGCAGCGTTGTAGGTCTAGCGGGAGTCGGGGAGACCCAGTACTTC
v_call: TRBV29-1
d_call: TRBD2
j_call: TRBJ2-5
clone_size: NA

cdr3_aa: CALRAAGYGYTF
cdr3_nt: TGTGCCCTGAGGGCGGCGGGGTATGGCTACACCTTC
v_call: TRBV30
d_call: NA
j_call: TRBJ1-2
clone_size: NA

cdr3_aa: CASSLQDYGYTF
cdr3_nt: TGTGCCAGCTCACTACAGGACTATGGCTACACCTTC
v_call: TRBV18
d_call: NA
j_call: TRBJ1-2
clone_size: NA

cdr3_aa: CASSLAGEYNEQFF
cdr3_nt: TGTGCCAGCAGTCTAGCGGGAGAATACAATGAGCAGTTCTTC
v_call: TRBV27
d_call: TRBD2
j_call: TRBJ2-1
clone_size: NA

cdr3_aa: CASSLVQGPEQFF
cdr3_nt: TGTGCCAGCAGCTTAGTTCAGGGTCCTGAGCAGTTCTTC
v_call: TRBV11-3
d_call: NA
j_call: TRBJ2-1
clone_size: once

cdr3_aa: CASSYGTGSNQPQHF
cdr3_nt: TGTGCCAGCAGCTACGGGACAGGCAGCAATCAGCCCCAGCATTTT
v_call: TRBV5-8
d_call: TRBD1
j_call: TRBJ1-5
clone_size: NA

cdr3_aa: CASSIGGWDQPQHF
cdr3_nt: TGTGCCAGCAGTATAGGGGGCTGGGATCAGCCCCAGCATTTT
v_call: TRBV27
d_call: TRBD1
j_call: TRBJ1-5
clone_size: NA

cdr3_aa: CASSLGHPNEQFF
cdr3_nt: TGTGCCAGCAGCTTGGGGCACCCCAATGAGCAGTTCTTC
v_call: TRBV5-6
d_call: NA
j_call: TRBJ2-1
clone_size: NA

cdr3_aa: CASSLAGTGSYEQYF
cdr3_nt: TGCGCCAGCAGCTTGGCCGGGACAGGGTCTTACGAGCAGTACTTC
v_call: TRBV5-1
d_call: TRBD1
j_call: TRBJ2-7
clone_size: few

cdr3_aa: CASSTTGGTYEQYF
cdr3_nt: TGCGCCAGCAGCACGACAGGGGGAACCTACGAGCAGTACTTC
v_call: TRBV5-1
d_call: TRBD1
j_call: TRBJ2-7
clone_size: NA

cdr3_aa: CSATPGGETQYF
cdr3_nt: TGCAGCGCAACTCCGGGGGGCGAGACCCAGTACTTC
v_call: TRBV29-1
d_call: NA
j_call: TRBJ2-5
clone_size: NA

cdr3_aa: CASSTTLPRGVGTDTQYF
cdr3_nt: TGTGCCAGTAGTACGACCCTCCCCCGGGGGGTGGGCACAGATACGCAGTATTTT
v_call: TRBV19
d_call: TRBD2
j_call: TRBJ2-3
clone_size: NA

cdr3_aa: CASSQETFRSGNTIYF
cdr3_nt: TGTGCCAGCAGCCAAGAGACTTTCCGCTCTGGAAACACCATATATTTT
v_call: TRBV4-2
d_call: NA
j_call: TRBJ1-3
clone_size: NA

cdr3_aa: CASSLNRGQQPQHF
cdr3_nt: TGTGCCAGCAGCCTAAACAGGGGGCAGCAGCCCCAGCATTTT
v_call: TRBV6-5
d_call: TRBD1
j_call: TRBJ1-5
clone_size: NA

cdr3_aa: CASSDRTGANTEAFF
cdr3_nt: TGCGCCAGCAGTGATCGGACAGGGGCGAACACTGAAGCTTTCTTT
v_call: TRBV10-1
d_call: TRBD1
j_call: TRBJ1-1
clone_size: once

cdr3_aa: CASSSGTSGRIKTQYF
cdr3_nt: TGTGCCAGCAGCTCCGGGACTAGCGGGAGGATAAAGACCCAGTACTTC
v_call: TRBV7-9
d_call: TRBD2
j_call: TRBJ2-5
clone_size: NA

cdr3_aa: CASSISGNSNQPQHF
cdr3_nt: TGTGCCAGTAGTATATCGGGTAATAGCAATCAGCCCCAGCATTTT
v_call: TRBV19
d_call: NA
j_call: TRBJ1-5
clone_size: few

cdr3_aa: CASSVRYGLTGGPYNSPLHF
cdr3_nt: TGTGCCAGCAGCGTACGATATGGCCTGACAGGGGGCCCGTATAATTCACCCCTCCACTTT
v_call: TRBV21-1
d_call: NA
j_call: TRBJ1-6
clone_size: NA

cdr3_aa: CASSSNPWTGANYGYTF
cdr3_nt: TGTGCCAGCAGCTCAAATCCGTGGACAGGAGCTAACTATGGCTACACCTTC
v_call: TRBV9
d_call: TRBD1
j_call: TRBJ1-2
clone_size: once

cdr3_aa: CASSLEVGTGANEKLFF
cdr3_nt: TGTGCCAGCAGCTTAGAGGTGGGGACGGGGGCTAATGAAAAACTGTTTTTT
v_call: TRBV7-6
d_call: NA
j_call: TRBJ1-4
clone_size: NA

cdr3_aa: CASSPQPVTGSKNIQYF
cdr3_nt: TGTGCCAGCAGTCCCCAACCCGTGACAGGGAGCAAAAACATTCAGTACTTC
v_call: TRBV6-2/TRBV6-3
d_call: TRBD1
j_call: TRBJ2-4
clone_size: NA

cdr3_aa: CASSPAAGGVEQYF
cdr3_nt: TGCGCCAGCAGCCCCGCGGCGGGGGGGGTCGAGCAGTACTTC
v_call: TRBV4-1
d_call: TRBD2
j_call: TRBJ2-7
clone_size: NA